The 10 T cell receptor beta chains listed next were all sequenced from one sample in a study of shared clonotypes between healthy human individuals. CD8 cells regarded as naive lacked CD45RO, were positively chosen for CCR7, and omitted terminally differentiated effector memory CD45RA+ cells. The assay was immunoSEQ multiplex PCR, and TCRdb's table has in-frame clones only and misses some. The table lists around 2,100,000 clones, about 95% of them singletons. Specimen: naive CD8+ T cells sorted from blood. The receptors originated from a man younger than 35 in good health.

The rearrangement uses TRBV19 and TRBJ1-2; 8 nucleotides agree with TRBD1. V was clipped by 3 bases and J by 4 bases; unmatched bases: 10. The CDR3 contains 16 residues. Germline V gives CDR1 LNHDA, CDR2 SQIVND (reference sequence). The chain's CDR3 is CASSIPPDREGYGYTF. The CDR3 DNA sequence: TGTGCCAGTAGTATTCCCCCGGACAGGGAAGGCTATGGCTACACCTTC. Full variable domain (rest looked up from reference TRBV19 and TRBJ1-2): DGGITQSPKYLFRKEGQNVTLSCEQNLNHDAMYWYRQDPGQGLRLIYYSQIVNDFQKGDIAEGYSVSREKKESFPLTVTSAQKNPTAFYLCASSIPPDREGYGYTFGSGTRLTVV.

The chain carries TRBV7-9 and TRBJ1-2; unclear D gene. The CDR3 consists of 16 residues. Trimming pared 2 bases from V and 2 bases from J, leaving 15 bases between. The germline CDR1 and CDR2 sequences are SEHNR and FQNEAQ (reference sequence). CDR3: CASSLSGSTLNYGYTF. The CDR3 nucleotides read TGTGCCAGCAGCTTATCTGGTAGTACGCTAAACTATGGCTACACCTTC. Using reference TRBV7-9 and TRBJ1-2 for the parts outside the CDR3, the full variable domain is DTGVSQNPRHKITKRGQNVTFRCDPISEHNRLYWYRQTLGQGPEFLTYFQNEAQLEKSRLLSDRFSAERPKGSFSTLEIQRTEQGDSAMYLCASSLSGSTLNYGYTFGSGTRLTVV.

This clone has a single count. The J gene is TRBJ2-2, the V gene TRBV10-2; TRBD2 agrees at 9 bases. J lost 0 bases, V lost 6 bases, and 5 bases had no gene match. Germline loops: CDR1 WSHSY, CDR2 SAAADI. The CDR3 spans 16 residues. The DNA for the CDR3 is TGCGCCAGCAGCCCGAGCGGGGGGACGAACACCGGGGAGCTGTTTTTT. It encodes CASSPSGGTNTGELFF.

This clone has just one count. This CDR3 reads CASSLAGPYIIYEQYF. CDR3 bases: TGTGCCAGCAGCTTAGCAGGACCCTACATTATCTACGAGCAGTACTTC. V is TRBV7-2 and J is TRBJ2-7; D is ambiguous. From germline, CDR1 is SGHTA and CDR2 FQGNSA. This CDR3 is 16 amino acids long. Trimming stripped 0 bases from V and 3 bases from J, with 15 bases between. Full variable domain (remainder filled in from reference TRBV7-2 and TRBJ2-7): GAGVSQSPSNKVTEKGKDVELRCDPISGHTALYWYRQSLGQGLEFLIYFQGNSAPDKSGLPSDRFSAERTGGSVSTLTIQRTQQEDSAVYLCASSLAGPYIIYEQYFGPGTRLTVT.

The V gene is TRBV28, the J gene TRBJ2-1; 9 bases fit TRBD1. The CDR3 loop spans 16 amino acids. Germline values: CDR1 MDHEN, CDR2 SYDVKM. After removal of 6 bases from V and 10 bases from J, the junction contained 16 bases not matched to a gene. The CDR3 nucleotides are TGTGCCAGCAGCATCACCGGGACAGGGATCGAAGAGGAGCAGTTCTTC. It codes for CASSITGTGIEEEQFF.

Details on this clone: The identical CDR3 is also encoded by other nucleotide sequences in the sample. The chain employs TRBV27 and TRBJ1-4; D is ambiguous. The CDR3 totals 14 residues. Germline loops: CDR1 MNHEY, CDR2 SMNVEV (reference sequence). V was pared by 5 bases and J by 3 bases, with 10 bases between. The CDR3 protein is CASSPVGANEKLFF. The CDR3 region has the DNA TGTGCCAGCAGTCCGGTGGGAGCTAATGAAAAACTGTTTTTT.

The chain couples TRBV7-3 to TRBJ1-6; tentatively, D is TRBD1 (5 bases). The germline V gene has CDR1 SGHTA and CDR2 FQGTGA. V was shortened by 5 bases and J by 6 bases, with 8 bases between the two germline ends. CDR3 length equals 13 residues. Here the CDR3 reads CASSADTNSPLHF. The CDR3 DNA reads as TGTGCCAGCAGCGCGGACACTAATTCACCCCTCCACTTT.

This chain links TRBV13 with TRBJ2-7; the D call may be TRBD1 or TRBD2 (5 bases each). The CDR3 loop spans 14 amino acids. Trimming shortened V by 0 bases and J by 6 bases, and 12 bases separated the two germline ends. Germline V CDR1 and CDR2: PRHDT, FYEKMQ (reference sequence). The CDR3 is CASSLGGSGTEQYF. The CDR3 DNA reads TGTGCCAGCAGCTTAGGAGGGTCCGGGACCGAGCAGTACTTC.

The J gene is TRBJ2-6, the V gene TRBV5-1; TRBD2 is a possible D gene (6 bases). The CDR3 consists of 15 residues. Germline V gene sequence: CDR1 SGHRS, CDR2 YFSETQ. V dropped 2 bases and J dropped 2 bases, with 8 bases sitting between them. The CDR3 loop reads CASSFQRAGANVLTF. CDR3 coding DNA: TGCGCCAGCAGCTTCCAGCGGGCTGGGGCCAACGTCCTGACTTTC.

This chain links TRBV5-1 with TRBJ2-7; 10 bases map to TRBD2. This CDR3 contains 16 residues. The germline V gene has CDR1 SGHRS and CDR2 YFSETQ. V gave up 4 bases and J gave up 7 bases; unmatched junction bases: 14. CDR3 region: CASSPYSGRPPVEQYF. CDR3 nucleotides: TGCGCCAGCAGCCCTTATAGCGGGAGGCCACCGGTGGAGCAGTACTTC.